This T cell receptor (beta chain) is from a study of lymphopenia after photon versus proton radiotherapy. Sequencing was performed with immunoSEQ multiplex PCR; in TCRdb, only in-frame clones are kept and a portion is missing. The repertoire holds under 70,000 clones, less than 95% seen once, with 2.2% in the top ten. The V and J ends lost 2 bases and 11 bases, in that order; junction bases with no gene match: 5. The germline gives CDR1 MNHEY, CDR2 SVGAGI. The CDR3 spans 12 residues. In regard to this clone: No antigen is known for it.

The study, taken as a whole, reports: Survival link was tested only in deceased patients; proton benefit remains a possibility. Proton therapy kept repertoires fairly stable, unlike photons, which gained effector/memory cells. Oligoclonal CD8+ Temra expansion after nadir drove photon patients' diversity drop.

The starting material was peripheral blood, obtained from a patient treated with photon-based radiotherapy. The chain links TRBV6-5 to TRBJ1-1; 7 bases map to TRBD1. The source of this sequence is a woman aged 40 to 50 with cholangiocarcinoma. CDR3 amino acids: CASSYQGERAFF. In DNA form, the CDR3 reads TGTGCCAGCAGTTACCAGGGGGAAAGGGCTTTCTTT.